This T cell receptor (beta chain) emerged from a study of response to subunit inactivated influenza vaccine (dated by TCRdb to 2016 to 2018). For context, the study as a whole: Deep quantitative T cell receptor repertoire profiling was used in the study to track responses to a trivalent subunit inactivated influenza vaccine.

CDR3 length: 17 amino acids, cysteine to phenylalanine. Only the CDR3 DNA stays, 51 bases, in frame from base 1. CDR1 and CDR2 are drawn from the germline V gene: MDHEN, SYDVKM. From V the trimming removes 5 bases and from J it removes 4 bases, while the gene matches leave 14 bases of the junction unaccounted for. Library generation was performed with RT-PCR. The instrument was an Illumina HiSeq 2500. TCRdb ran its own pipeline on the public reads, namely fastp trimming at Q25 and MiXCR clone calling, and kept in-frame beta chains. Each CDR3 protein gets just one entry, which takes the most common genes and DNA from the rows behind it. The sample table shows roughly 700,000 distinct CDR3 sequences, and around 13% are seen once. The ten largest clones represent 6% to 8% of the sample. Beyond this particular receptor, the publication reports: The authors proposed that each seasonal influenza vaccination may bring in only a limited number of new T cells.

Comments on this clonotype: Its binding antigen is unknown. No per-base quality is available; no much larger clone lies one base away.

The chain joins TRBV28 to TRBJ2-5, and TRBD2 aligns with 9 junction nucleotides. The source was PBMCs from blood, collected approximately 15 days before vaccination. The sequence was collected from a man aged 50 or older who received an inactivated influenza vaccine. Donor details come from another sample of the same person, matched by shared clones. The bases are TGTGCCAGCAGTCGCGGGTCGGAGCGGGGGGCCGTAGAGACCCAGTACTTC. It encodes CASSRGSERGAVETQYF.